This is a list of T cell receptor beta chains from one sample in a study of T cell responses to AZD1222 COVID-19 vaccine. Some clones are missing from TCRdb's copy, which holds only in-frame ones; the method was immunoSEQ multiplex PCR. The table has around 72,000 clones, roughly four fifths seen once. The input for sequencing was peripheral blood, taken on day 0 of AZD1222 vaccination. These receptors came from an adult in good health. The conserved cysteine and the conserved F or W are not part of the CDR3 here. The size field is filled for only some rows; it gives once, few, many or a size class.

clone size: NA
V gene: TRBV9
J gene: TRBJ1-2
CDR3 protein: ASSVVEGSYGYT

clone size: NA
V gene: TRBV5-1
J gene: TRBJ1-5
CDR3 protein: ASSLVDREEGQPQH

clone size: NA
V gene: TRBV12-3/TRBV12-4
J gene: TRBJ2-2
CDR3 protein: ASSRSGGGELF

clone size: NA
V gene: TRBV3-1/TRBV3-2
J gene: TRBJ1-1
CDR3 protein: ASSQFGNTEAF

clone size: NA
V gene: TRBV18
J gene: TRBJ2-7
CDR3 protein: ASSPPSGIYEQY

clone size: medium-sized
V gene: TRBV6-4
J gene: TRBJ2-1
CDR3 protein: ASSDSDYNEQF

clone size: NA
V gene: TRBV6-6
J gene: TRBJ1-3
CDR3 protein: ASNNRGSGSGNTIY

clone size: few
V gene: TRBV10-3
J gene: TRBJ2-1
CDR3 protein: AISNRGRNNEQF

clone size: NA
V gene: TRBV7-3
J gene: TRBJ2-1
CDR3 protein: ASSLGLAGNEQF

clone size: NA
V gene: TRBV5-6
J gene: TRBJ2-2
CDR3 protein: ASSRGAGGAGELF

clone size: NA
V gene: TRBV5-1
J gene: TRBJ1-6
CDR3 protein: ASSIEGDRGNSPLH

clone size: once
V gene: TRBV12-3/TRBV12-4
J gene: TRBJ2-1
CDR3 protein: ASSLGTYNEQF

clone size: NA
V gene: TRBV5-1
J gene: TRBJ1-3
CDR3 protein: ASSPIDRSSGNTIY

clone size: NA
V gene: TRBV2
J gene: TRBJ1-5
CDR3 protein: ASSYPLGQGENQPQH

clone size: NA
V gene: TRBV10-1
J gene: TRBJ2-3
CDR3 protein: ASSDSGASTDTQY

clone size: NA
V gene: TRBV5-6
J gene: TRBJ2-7
CDR3 protein: ASSGGQGSYEQY

clone size: NA
V gene: TRBV5-4
J gene: TRBJ2-7
CDR3 protein: ASSADRGREQY

clone size: NA
V gene: TRBV10-1
J gene: TRBJ2-7
CDR3 protein: ASSDSYEQY

clone size: NA
V gene: TRBV5-8
J gene: TRBJ1-5
CDR3 protein: ASSVDRVNQPQH

clone size: once
V gene: TRBV27
J gene: TRBJ1-6
CDR3 protein: ASRRTGSPLH

clone size: NA
V gene: TRBV4-1
J gene: TRBJ2-7
CDR3 protein: ASSQVGSYEQY

clone size: NA
V gene: TRBV2
J gene: TRBJ1-5
CDR3 protein: ASSRQRNTNQPQH

clone size: NA
V gene: TRBV9
J gene: TRBJ1-2
CDR3 protein: ASSADSHGYT

clone size: NA
V gene: TRBV7-9
J gene: TRBJ1-6
CDR3 protein: ASSTQGFGSSPLH

clone size: NA
V gene: TRBV7-9
J gene: TRBJ1-2
CDR3 protein: ASVQGAANYGYT

clone size: NA
V gene: TRBV10-3
J gene: TRBJ2-3
CDR3 protein: AISESIAVTDTQY

clone size: NA
V gene: TRBV28
J gene: TRBJ1-2
CDR3 protein: ASSLSRQPSYGYT

clone size: NA
V gene: TRBV15
J gene: TRBJ1-5
CDR3 protein: ATRTGLMGQPQH

clone size: NA
V gene: TRBV11-2
J gene: TRBJ2-7
CDR3 protein: ASSLSASYEQY

clone size: NA
V gene: TRBV19
J gene: TRBJ2-5
CDR3 protein: ASSRLGQVEETQY

clone size: NA
V gene: TRBV7-8
J gene: TRBJ2-7
CDR3 protein: ASSLTGYEQY

clone size: once
V gene: TRBV7-2
J gene: TRBJ2-4
CDR3 protein: ASGDRGVAKNIQY

clone size: NA
V gene: TRBV5-1
J gene: TRBJ2-2
CDR3 protein: ASSLGILKLPSNTGELF

clone size: NA
V gene: TRBV6-1
J gene: TRBJ2-7
CDR3 protein: ASSDPPGRQY

clone size: once
V gene: TRBV6-5
J gene: TRBJ2-7
CDR3 protein: VLGLFHSSYEQY

clone size: NA
V gene: TRBV11-2
J gene: TRBJ2-7
CDR3 protein: ASSLEVAGLKQY

clone size: NA
V gene: TRBV27
J gene: TRBJ1-1
CDR3 protein: ASSLAGGSAF

clone size: few
V gene: TRBV4-2
J gene: TRBJ1-1
CDR3 protein: ASSQVGFEAF

clone size: NA
V gene: TRBV20-1
J gene: TRBJ2-7
CDR3 protein: SARVTYEQY

clone size: NA
V gene: TRBV5-1
J gene: TRBJ2-5
CDR3 protein: ASSLAIAGTRETQY